This entry lists 4 T cell receptor beta chains sequenced from one sample in a study of beta chain features in type 1 diabetes. The isolated RNA, all of it, was reverse transcribed, so expressed TCRB transcripts were what got sequenced. Produced via immunoSEQ multiplex PCR; TCRdb's table is partial and in-frame only. The table shows a few hundred thousand clones, with roughly 12% occurring only once. The material sequenced was naive CD4+ T cells from blood. The receptors were sampled from a young man in good health.

This clone was seen repeatedly, ten times or more. The chain combines TRBV29-1 with TRBJ2-4, with a weak D call TRBD1 (5 bases). Germline CDR1 SQVTM, CDR2 ANQGSEA. Between the trimmed V and J ends, which lost 1 base and 7 bases, there was a span of 11 bases. The CDR3 covers 13 residues. The CDR3 protein is CSVEGGARNIQYF. Written as DNA, the CDR3 is TGCAGCGTTGAAGGGGGCGCAAGGAACATTCAGTACTTC.

This clone was seen a handful of times. The rearrangement uses TRBV28 and TRBJ2-3; maybe TRBD1 (5 bases). CDR1 and CDR2 (germline): MDHEN, SYDVKM. This CDR3 is 12 amino acids long. Between the trimmed V and J ends, which lost 6 bases and 10 bases, there was a span of 14 bases. CDR3 coding DNA: TGTGCCAGCAGCATTACGATCAGGGCGCAGTATTTT. This encodes CASSITIRAQYF.

Only a few counts were recorded for this clone. The chain is built from TRBV5-4 and TRBJ1-6, with 8 bases identical to TRBD1. The length of the CDR3 is 16 residues. The trim removed 0 bases at V and 10 bases at J, leaving 9 bases unmatched. Germline V gives CDR1 SGHNT, CDR2 YYREEE (reference sequence). The CDR3, as DNA: TGTGCCAGCAGCTTGGTTGCGACAGGGGAAATCTCACCCCTCCACTTT. This translates into CASSLVATGEISPLHF.

This clone appeared a few times. V is TRBV27 and J is TRBJ2-5, with 9 bases lining up with TRBD2. V gave up 0 bases and J gave up 2 bases; unmatched junction bases: 19. Germline loops: CDR1 MNHEY, CDR2 SMNVEV (reference sequence). The CDR3 contains 21 residues. In DNA form, the CDR3 reads TGTGCCAGCAGTTTATCCGGTCGCCGGCTAGCGGGACCCCCGGGGCAAGAGACCCAGTACTTC. This sequence encodes CASSLSGRRLAGPPGQETQYF.